The 10 T cell receptor beta chains presented below share a single source sample, sequenced in a study of T cells in localized non-small cell lung cancer. Profiling relied on immunoSEQ multiplex PCR, and the TCRdb table lists in-frame clones only, not all of them. Found here are 50,000 to 75,000 clones, over 85% of them singletons; the top ten hold approximately 22%. Sequenced material: peripheral blood, taken before any cancer treatment. These TCRs come from a man aged 40 to 69 with stage I squamous cell lung carcinoma.

This sequence joins TRBV7-9 and TRBJ2-3; maybe TRBD2 (5 bases). The V end lost 0 bases, the J end lost 7 bases, and 11 bases lay between the germline ends. Germline V gene data show CDR1 as SEHNR and CDR2 as FQNEAQ (reference sequence). CDR3 length equals 14 residues. The CDR3 loop reads CASSLAGVRNTQYF. The CDR3 DNA reads as TGTGCCAGCAGCTTAGCGGGAGTAAGGAATACGCAGTATTTT.

The chain recombines TRBV19 with TRBJ2-3; no clear D gene. V lost 7 bases, J lost 0 bases, and 11 bases lay in between. The V gene's germline CDR1 is LNHDA and CDR2 SQIVND (reference sequence). The CDR3 is 14 amino acids. The CDR3 DNA sequence: TGTGCCAGTAAGGCTAAGACTAGCACAGATACGCAGTATTTT. This encodes CASKAKTSTDTQYF.

This chain joins TRBV7-2 and TRBJ1-5; no definite D call. From germline, CDR1 is SGHTA and CDR2 FQGNSA. The ends were cut back, 1 base at V and 0 bases at J, with 13 bases in the middle. The CDR3 has 17 amino acids. CDR3 DNA: TGTGCCAGCAGCTTAGGGCCACGGATTTATAGCAATCAGCCCCAGCATTTT. This encodes CASSLGPRIYSNQPQHF.

This chain links TRBV29-1 with TRBJ2-1, with D possibly TRBD2 on 6 matching bases. There are 14 residues in the CDR3. Trimming shortened V by 4 bases and J by 2 bases, and 12 bases separated the two germline ends. Germline V gene data show CDR1 as SQVTM and CDR2 as ANQGSEA. CDR3 DNA sequence: TGCAGCGTTGGCGGGGCGGAAACCTACAATGAGCAGTTCTTC. Amino acids: CSVGGAETYNEQFF.

V is TRBV18 and J is TRBJ1-1; D ambiguous. CDR3 size: 14 residues. CDR1 and CDR2 (germline): KGHSH, LQKENI. Between the trimmed V and J ends, which lost 1 base and 1 base, there was a span of 7 bases. The CDR3 loop is CASSPRAENTEAFF. The CDR3, as DNA: TGTGCCAGCTCACCACGCGCGGAGAACACTGAAGCTTTCTTT.

The rearrangement joins TRBV15 to TRBJ2-7; D is ambiguous. The CDR3 length is 15 residues. The V gene's germline CDR1 is LNHNV and CDR2 YYDKDF (reference sequence). Trimming shortened V by 0 bases and J by 3 bases, and 12 bases separated the two germline ends. CDR3 residues: CATSRDRASYYEQYF. The CDR3 region has the DNA TGTGCCACCAGCAGAGATCGGGCTTCTTACTACGAGCAGTACTTC.

V gene TRBV7-3 combines with J gene TRBJ2-5; D gene unclear. Trimming took 2 bases from V and 0 from J, leaving 4 bases between them. CDR3 length: 13 amino acids. Germline V gene lookup returns CDR1 SGHTA and CDR2 FQGTGA. The CDR3 sequence is CASSLYNQETQYF. DNA for the CDR3: TGTGCCAGCAGCTTATACAACCAAGAGACCCAGTACTTC. Together with reference TRBV7-3 and TRBJ2-5, the CDR3 gives the full variable domain: GAGVSQTPSNKVTEKGKYVELRCDPISGHTALYWYRQSLGQGPEFLIYFQGTGAADDSGLPNDRFFAVRPEGSVSTLKIQRTERGDSAVYLCASSLYNQETQYFGPGTRLLVL.

The chain employs TRBV7-6 and TRBJ1-3, with D uncertain. Germline lookup yields CDR1 SGHVS and CDR2 FNYEAQ. With 1 base removed from V and 7 bases from J, the gap between germline ends came to 14 bases. The CDR3 extends over 15 amino acids. CDR3 protein: CASSLDIAELNTIYF. DNA for the CDR3: TGTGCCAGCAGCTTAGATATTGCGGAGTTGAACACCATATATTTT.

This chain connects TRBV4-1 to TRBJ2-3; 12 positions agree with TRBD2. CDR3 size: 15 residues. Germline CDR1 reads MGHRA; CDR2 reads YSYEKL. V lost 6 bases and J lost 6; bases outside the gene matches: 7. The CDR3: CASSRLAGEGDTQYF. The CDR3 DNA sequence: TGCGCCAGCAGTAGACTAGCGGGAGAAGGGGATACGCAGTATTTT.

The genes are TRBV30 and TRBJ2-1, with D tentatively TRBD1 or TRBD2 (5 bases each). CDR3 length: 12 amino acids. Trimming stripped 0 bases from V and 10 bases from J, with 10 bases between. In germline, CDR1 is GTSNPN, CDR2 SVGIG (reference sequence). CDR3 sequence reads: CAWSVGGGEQFF. CDR3 in DNA: TGTGCCTGGAGTGTTGGGGGTGGGGAGCAGTTCTTC.